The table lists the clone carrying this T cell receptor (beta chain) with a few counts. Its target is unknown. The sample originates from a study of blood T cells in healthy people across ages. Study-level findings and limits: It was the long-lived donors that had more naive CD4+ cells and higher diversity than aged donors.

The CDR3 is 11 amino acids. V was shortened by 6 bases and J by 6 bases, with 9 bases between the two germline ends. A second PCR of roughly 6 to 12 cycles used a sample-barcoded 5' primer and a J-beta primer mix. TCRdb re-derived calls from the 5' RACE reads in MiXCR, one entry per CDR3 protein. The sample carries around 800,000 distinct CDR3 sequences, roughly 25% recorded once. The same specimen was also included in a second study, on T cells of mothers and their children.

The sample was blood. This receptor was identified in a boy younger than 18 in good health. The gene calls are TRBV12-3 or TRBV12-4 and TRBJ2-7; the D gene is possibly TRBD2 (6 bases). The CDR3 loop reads CASRQGGEQYF. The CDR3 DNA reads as TGTGCCAGCAGGCAGGGAGGCGAGCAGTACTTC.